These 32 T cell receptor beta chains were sequenced from one sample in a study of T cells in Graves' hyperthyroidism and ophthalmopathy. RNA transcripts served as the template for amplifying TCR beta CDR3 regions. When the TCR CDR3 underwent first-round RT-PCR, the HTBI primer set was used. TCRdb used MiXCR to reprocess the multiplex PCR reads, holding one entry per CDR3 protein. The data contain about 260,000 distinct CDR3 sequences, about 15% of them singletons. The sample was blood. The receptors here all came from a young woman with Graves' ophthalmopathy.

In its sample, this clonotype was seen many times. The rearrangement joins TRBV6-1 to TRBJ2-3; D is possibly TRBD2 (6 bases). This CDR3 comprises 14 residues. Trimming took 7 bases from V and 0 from J, leaving 11 bases between them. Looked up from germline, CDR1 is MNHNS and CDR2 is SASEGT. CDR3 bases: TGTGCCAGCAATCGAGCGGGCAGCACAGATACGCAGTATTTT. This gives the protein CASNRAGSTDTQYF.

This clonotype came up many times. The rearrangement links TRBV12-5 to TRBJ2-3, with D possibly TRBD1 on 6 matching bases. Trimming removed 6 bases at V and 5 bases at J, with 12 bases between. The CDR3 covers 13 residues. Germline CDR1 reads LGHNT; CDR2 reads FRNRAP. The CDR3 nucleotides read TGTGCTAGTGGAAGGGACATCGGAGATACGCAGTATTTT. Translating gives CASGRDIGDTQYF.

Ten or more counts support this clonotype. CDR3 DNA sequence: TGTGCCAGCAGTTTTTCAGGGGGCGGCGAGCAGTTCTTC. It codes for CASSFSGGGEQFF. J is TRBJ2-1 and V is TRBV28; 8 bases are a match to TRBD1. This CDR3 comprises 13 residues. The germline V gene encodes CDR1 MDHEN and CDR2 SYDVKM. V trimming: 3 bases; J trimming: 10 bases; junction bases outside the gene matches: 5.

This clonotype has at least ten counts. CDR3 residues: CASSLVGAEKLFF. CDR3 DNA sequence: TGTGCCAGCAGTTTGGTCGGGGCCGAAAAACTGTTTTTT. This chain connects TRBV28 to TRBJ1-4, with a tentative D call TRBD1 (5 bases). The CDR3 is made up of 13 amino acids. Germline loops: CDR1 MDHEN, CDR2 SYDVKM. V was shortened by 3 bases and J by 8 bases, with 10 bases between the two germline ends.

This clonotype has ten or more counts. This chain joins TRBV15 and TRBJ1-1, with TRBD1 matching over 7 bases. This CDR3 is built from 17 residues. The ends lost 0 bases at V and 0 bases at J; junction bases unmatched: 7. Germline V gene sequence: CDR1 LNHNV, CDR2 YYDKDF (reference sequence). The CDR3 loop is CATSRDSWDSMNTEAFF. CDR3 coding DNA: TGTGCCACCAGCAGAGATTCTTGGGACAGCATGAACACTGAAGCTTTCTTT. Full variable domain (rest looked up from reference TRBV15 and TRBJ1-1): DAMVIQNPRYQVTQFGKPVTLSCSQTLNHNVMYWYQQKSSQAPKLLFHYYDKDFNNEADTPDNFQSRRPNTSFCFLDIRSPGLGDTAMYLCATSRDSWDSMNTEAFFGQGTRLTVV.

This clonotype was counted between two and nine times. The chain joins TRBV4-2 to TRBJ2-5; 11 bases map to TRBD2. This CDR3 comprises 19 residues. CDR1 LGHNA and CDR2 YNFKEQ come from the germline V gene. V shed 4 bases, J shed 0 bases, and the junction held 13 bases outside the gene matches. The CDR3 spells CASSPKLAGDPVYQETQYF. CDR3 DNA sequence: TGTGCCAGCAGCCCTAAACTAGCGGGGGACCCAGTGTACCAAGAGACCCAGTACTTC.

V gene TRBV19 combines with J gene TRBJ1-5; TRBD1 matches 8 bases. Trimming took 3 bases from V and 5 from J; bases not matched to a gene: 9. Per the germline V gene, CDR1 is LNHDA and CDR2 is SQIVND (reference sequence). There are 16 residues in the CDR3. CDR3 DNA sequence: TGTGCCAGTAGTATTTTCAACAGGGGGGTCGATCAGCCCCAGCATTTT. It translates to CASSIFNRGVDQPQHF.

This clonotype was counted between two and nine times. Since a much larger clone is just one base distant, this may be a read error. This chain connects TRBV12-3 or TRBV12-4 to TRBJ2-7; D ambiguous. The CDR3 extends over 13 amino acids. CDR3 nucleotide sequence: TGTACCAGCAGTAGGGCTGGAGTGCCCGAGCAGTACTTC. Amino acid sequence: CTSSRAGVPEQYF.

This sequence joins TRBV20-1 and TRBJ2-1, with D possibly being TRBD1 (5 bases). V lost 7 bases to trimming and J lost 0 bases, with 13 bases between them. The CDR3 covers 14 residues. Per the germline V gene, CDR1 is DFQATT and CDR2 is SNEGSKA (reference sequence). The CDR3 loop reads CSVPQGFSYNEQFF. The CDR3 nucleotides are TGCAGTGTCCCCCAGGGCTTCTCCTACAATGAGCAGTTCTTC.

This clonotype was counted ten times or more. The rearrangement joins TRBV29-1 to TRBJ2-1; perhaps TRBD1 as D (6 bases). The ends were cut back, 8 bases at V and 4 bases at J, with 12 bases in the middle. The CDR3 has 12 residues. CDR1 is SQVTM and CDR2 is ANQGSEA in the germline V gene. For the CDR3, the DNA is TGCAGCACCCGGGACACATACAATGAGCAGTTCTTC. Its translation: CSTRDTYNEQFF.

CDR3 in amino acids: CASSVGGNEQYF. The CDR3 DNA reads as TGTGCCAGCAGCGTAGGGGGTAACGAGCAGTACTTC. The V and J genes are TRBV3-1 and TRBJ2-7, with D perhaps matching TRBD1 (6 bases). CDR1 is LGHDT and CDR2 is YNNKEL in the germline V gene (reference sequence). V lost 5 bases, J lost 5 bases, and 10 bases lay in between. The CDR3 covers 12 residues.

This clonotype appeared many times. V and J are TRBV27 and TRBJ2-7; possibly TRBD1 for D (5 bases). The CDR3 spans 17 residues. V lost 5 bases and J 4 bases, leaving 24 bases between the germline ends. Germline CDR1 MNHEY, CDR2 SMNVEV (reference sequence). This chain's CDR3 is CASSPSTVQVFPYEQYF. CDR3 coding DNA: TGTGCCAGCAGTCCTTCGACAGTCCAAGTATTCCCTTACGAGCAGTACTTC.

Many counts were recorded for this clonotype. The chain couples TRBV5-6 to TRBJ2-7; TRBD1 matches 8 bases. The germline V gene encodes CDR1 SGHDT and CDR2 YYEEEE. The length of the CDR3 is 13 residues. Unmatched junction bases numbered 6, after V lost 3 bases and J lost 7 bases. CDR3 in amino acids: CASSSGTGWEQYF. DNA of the CDR3: TGTGCCAGCAGCTCCGGGACAGGCTGGGAGCAGTACTTC.

The chain recombines TRBV28 with TRBJ1-2; no reliable D call. The germline V gene encodes CDR1 MDHEN and CDR2 SYDVKM. This CDR3 region has 11 residues. Trimming cost V 6 bases and J 3 bases, with 5 bases left between them. In nucleotides, the CDR3 is TGTGCCAGCAGCTTTTACTATGGCTACACCTTC. Translating gives CASSFYYGYTF.

This clonotype came up many times. This chain links TRBV6-2 or TRBV6-3 with TRBJ2-1; D not resolved. The ends were cut back, 6 bases at V and 3 bases at J, with 3 bases in the middle. Germline CDR1 and CDR2: MNHEY and SVGEGT. The CDR3 has 11 amino acids. This CDR3 is CASRDYNEQFF. The CDR3 DNA is TGTGCCAGCAGAGACTACAATGAGCAGTTCTTC.

The chain has TRBV19 and TRBJ2-1; 7 positions agree with TRBD2. The junction had 10 bases not matched to a gene; V was cut back by 7 bases and J by 7 bases. CDR3 length: 14 residues. Germline V gene sequence: CDR1 LNHDA, CDR2 SQIVND (reference sequence). This CDR3 reads CASNPGGWRNEQFF. The DNA of the CDR3 is TGTGCCAGTAACCCCGGGGGGTGGAGGAATGAGCAGTTCTTC.

With regard to this clonotype: The junction departs from germline at one end; a sequencing error may be responsible. The rearrangement joins TRBV13 to TRBJ2-7; D could derive from TRBD1 or TRBD2 (5 bases each). The CDR3 consists of 15 residues. Germline V lookup: CDR1 PRHDT, CDR2 FYEKMQ (reference sequence). The CDR3 DNA reads as TGCGCCAGCAGCCAAGATTCGGGACGGTTCTACGAGCAGTACTTC. This codes for CASSQDSGRFYEQYF.

This clonotype was counted at least ten times. This rearrangement joins TRBV11-2 to TRBJ2-3, with a tentative D call TRBD2 (5 bases). In germline, CDR1 is SGHAT, CDR2 FQNNGV. V lost 0 bases and J 3 bases, leaving 16 bases between the germline ends. The CDR3 extends over 17 amino acids. The CDR3 here is CASSLDRLGVKTDTQYF. The DNA of the CDR3 is TGTGCCAGCAGCTTAGATCGCTTGGGAGTCAAGACAGATACGCAGTATTTT.

This clonotype was seen ten or more times. CDR3 residues: CATSDSYRGQPQHF. The CDR3 nucleotides read TGTGCCACCAGTGATTCATACAGGGGACAGCCCCAGCATTTT. The chain uses TRBV24-1 and TRBJ1-5, with 7 positions matching TRBD1. CDR1 and CDR2 (germline): KGHDR, SFDVKD. This CDR3 spans 14 amino acids. V lost 2 bases, J lost 7 bases, and 4 bases stayed unmatched.

This clonotype came up many times. The rearrangement links TRBV28 to TRBJ1-2; D is uncertain. Germline lookup yields CDR1 MDHEN and CDR2 SYDVKM. The length of the CDR3 is 12 residues. The germline V and J ends were trimmed by 3 bases and 4 bases, with 6 bases remaining between them. The CDR3 reads CASSFYGYGYTF. For the CDR3, the DNA is TGTGCCAGCAGTTTTTATGGCTATGGCTACACCTTC.

This clonotype was detected ten times or more. The rearrangement uses TRBV28 and TRBJ2-1; the match to TRBD1 covers 7 bases. J lost 7 bases, V lost 6 bases, and 9 bases had no gene match. CDR1 and CDR2 from the germline V gene are MDHEN and SYDVKM. This CDR3 region has 14 residues. The CDR3, as DNA: TGTGCCAGCAGCCGAGGGGGCAGTTTGAATGAGCAGTTCTTC. It encodes CASSRGGSLNEQFF.

This clonotype was counted only a few times. The chain couples TRBV5-6 to TRBJ2-7; 7 bases map to TRBD1. The CDR3 consists of 14 residues. Germline loops: CDR1 SGHDT, CDR2 YYEEEE. V was pared by 4 bases and J by 1 base, with 5 bases of the junction left unmatched. CDR3 sequence: CASSPGQISYEQYF. CDR3 sequence (DNA): TGTGCCAGCAGCCCGGGACAGATTTCCTACGAGCAGTACTTC. Complete variable domain (other parts from reference TRBV5-6 and TRBJ2-7): DAGVTQSPTHLIKTRGQQVTLRCSPKSGHDTVSWYQQALGQGPQFIFQYYEEEERQRGNFPDRFSGHQFPNYSSELNVNALLLGDSALYLCASSPGQISYEQYFGPGTRLTVT.

This clonotype was counted at least ten times. This chain links TRBV6-5 with TRBJ1-4; TRBD1 matches at 7 bases. This CDR3 is 16 amino acids long. Germline values: CDR1 MNHEY, CDR2 SVGAGI. The V segment lost 2 bases and the J segment 10 bases; nucleotides outside the gene matches: 13. CDR3 residues: CASSYPPSGGFAKLFF. The CDR3 DNA sequence: TGTGCCAGCAGTTACCCACCATCAGGGGGTTTCGCAAAACTGTTTTTT.

The table lists this clonotype with many counts. This chain joins TRBV18 and TRBJ1-5; D may be TRBD1 (6 bases). CDR3 length: 15 amino acids. Germline values: CDR1 KGHSH, CDR2 LQKENI. V dropped 4 bases and J dropped 7 bases, with 17 bases sitting between them. CDR3 sequence reads: CASSRETGMGQPQHF. CDR3 coding DNA: TGTGCCAGCTCACGAGAAACAGGGATGGGGCAGCCCCAGCATTTT.

This clonotype appeared many times. V gene TRBV29-1 combines with J gene TRBJ2-5; D perhaps matches TRBD2 (6 bases). Between the trimmed V and J ends, which lost 6 bases and 1 base, there was a span of 9 bases. Per germline, CDR1 SQVTM and CDR2 ANQGSEA. This CDR3 is 12 amino acids long. The CDR3 DNA sequence: TGCAGCGTCGGACTACTCCAAGAGACCCAGTACTTC. This encodes CSVGLLQETQYF.

The table lists this clonotype with many counts. V and J are TRBV5-1 and TRBJ2-1, with unresolved D. The germline CDR1 and CDR2 sequences are SGHRS and YFSETQ. The V end was cut by 4 bases, the J end by 3 bases, with 11 bases between. The CDR3 totals 14 residues. The CDR3 protein is CASSPSSGYNEQFF. DNA of the CDR3: TGCGCCAGCAGCCCGTCTTCGGGCTACAATGAGCAGTTCTTC.

This clonotype was counted ten times or more. The J gene is TRBJ1-1, the V gene TRBV11-2; TRBD1 agrees at 10 bases. This CDR3 comprises 16 residues. CDR1 is SGHAT, CDR2 FQNNGV, per germline. With V trimmed by 5 bases and J by 8 bases, 14 bases remained unmatched. In DNA, the CDR3 is TGTGCCAGCAGCCTAACTAGACAGGGGGCGAGAGGAGAAGCTTTCTTT. Its protein is CASSLTRQGARGEAFF.

This clonotype has at least ten counts. The rearrangement links TRBV27 to TRBJ1-2, with TRBD1 as a possible D gene (5 bases). Trimming took 5 bases from V and 7 from J, leaving 11 bases between them. Germline V gene sequence: CDR1 MNHEY, CDR2 SMNVEV (reference sequence). This CDR3 has 12 amino acids. In DNA form, the CDR3 reads TGTGCCAGCAGTCCGTCTGGGGGTGGCTACACCTTC. It encodes CASSPSGGGYTF.

The rearrangement uses TRBV20-1 and TRBJ2-3; D is perhaps TRBD2 (7 bases). Per the germline V gene, CDR1 is DFQATT and CDR2 is SNEGSKA (reference sequence). CDR3 length: 15 residues. V was clipped by 6 bases and J by 0 bases, with 16 bases between them. In DNA, the CDR3 is TGCAGTGCAATCCTGGGGGGGGCTAGCACAGATACGCAGTATTTT. This encodes CSAILGGASTDTQYF.

This clonotype has ten or more counts. The CDR3 bases are TGTGCCAGCAGCTTACGTTCTCGGGCCGCTAACTATGGCTACACCTTC. Protein: CASSLRSRAANYGYTF. The J gene is TRBJ1-2, the V gene TRBV7-8, with D hard to call. The CDR3 is 16 residues long. V was trimmed by 2 bases and J by 0 bases, leaving 13 bases between them. Germline CDR1 and CDR2: SGHVS and FQNEAQ.

V usage is TRBV2 and J usage is TRBJ2-7; TRBD2 matches 8 bases. From germline, CDR1 is SNHLY and CDR2 FYNNEI. The CDR3 extends over 15 amino acids. The V segment lost 3 bases and the J segment 4 bases; nucleotides outside the gene matches: 8. The CDR3 spells CASSDSGNPLYEQYF. In nucleotides, the CDR3 is TGTGCCAGCAGTGATAGCGGGAACCCACTATACGAGCAGTACTTC.

There are many counts of this clonotype. J is TRBJ2-2 and V is TRBV3-1; D call uncertain. The CDR3 loop spans 14 amino acids. Trimming shortened V by 1 base and J by 4 bases, and 7 bases separated the two germline ends. Germline CDR1 reads LGHDT; CDR2 reads YNNKEL (reference sequence). The DNA for the CDR3 is TGTGCCAGCAGCCAAGCCGGAGCCACCGGGGAGCTGTTTTTT. It yields the protein CASSQAGATGELFF.